These 21 T cell receptor beta chains came from one sample sequenced in a study of shared clonotypes between healthy human individuals. The naive CD8 population came from CD45RO-negative cells selected for CCR7, without terminally differentiated effector memory CD45RA+ cells. Some clones are missing from TCRdb's copy, which holds only in-frame ones; the method was immunoSEQ multiplex PCR. The profile shows about 680,000 clones, roughly 94% of them singletons. The specimen was naive CD8+ T cells sorted from blood. The receptors stem from a man younger than 40 in good health.

CDR3 in amino acids: CARGAGSNTGELFF. The CDR3 nucleotides read TGTGCCCGCGGAGCGGGGAGTAACACCGGGGAGCTGTTTTTT. The chain has TRBV2 and TRBJ2-2; 7 nucleotides agree with TRBD2. Trimming took 11 bases from V and 2 from J; bases not matched to a gene: 8. Germline CDR1 SNHLY, CDR2 FYNNEI. CDR3 length: 14 amino acids. Full variable domain (missing parts from reference TRBV2 and TRBJ2-2): EPEVTQTPSHQVTQMGQEVILRCVPISNHLYFYWYRQILGQKVEFLVSFYNNEISEKSEIFDDQFSVERPDGSNFTLKIRSTKLEDSAMYFCARGAGSNTGELFFGEGSRLTVL.

The CDR3 is CASSLETGVSTDTQYF. The CDR3 coding sequence is TGTGCCAGCAGCTTGGAGACAGGGGTTTCCACAGATACGCAGTATTTT. The V gene is TRBV5-6, the J gene TRBJ2-3; 8 bases fit TRBD1. Germline CDR1 is SGHDT and CDR2 is YYEEEE. V lost 0 bases and J lost 2; bases outside the gene matches: 5. The CDR3 length is 16 residues.

This chain uses TRBV27 with TRBJ2-1; 12 bases align to TRBD2. The CDR3 totals 15 residues. Germline CDR1 is MNHEY and CDR2 is SMNVEV (reference sequence). J lost 12 bases, V lost 9 bases, and 15 bases had no gene match. The CDR3 DNA reads as TGTGCCAGTGCCGGACTAGCGGGATCCTGGCCGGGGCAGTTCTTC. Protein product: CASAGLAGSWPGQFF.

The CDR3: CATLQGEKLFF. CDR3 DNA: TGTGCCACCCTTCAGGGAGAAAAACTGTTTTTT. The rearrangement links TRBV15 to TRBJ1-4; tentatively, D is TRBD1 (5 bases). Trimming stripped 8 bases from V and 8 bases from J, with 9 bases between. Looked up from germline, CDR1 is LNHNV and CDR2 is YYDKDF (reference sequence). The CDR3 spans 11 residues.

This sequence joins TRBV7-9 and TRBJ2-1; weak D call: TRBD2 (6 bases). With 4 bases removed from V and 4 bases from J, the gap between germline ends came to 14 bases. The CDR3 is made up of 15 amino acids. The V gene's germline CDR1 is SEHNR and CDR2 FQNEAQ (reference sequence). In DNA form, the CDR3 reads TGTGCCAGCAGCTGGTCCCTGGGAGGATACAATGAGCAGTTCTTC. The encoded protein is CASSWSLGGYNEQFF. Full variable domain (missing parts from reference TRBV7-9 and TRBJ2-1): DTGVSQNPRHKITKRGQNVTFRCDPISEHNRLYWYRQTLGQGPEFLTYFQNEAQLEKSRLLSDRFSAERPKGSFSTLEIQRTEQGDSAMYLCASSWSLGGYNEQFFGPGTRLTVL.

V gene TRBV7-9 combines with J gene TRBJ1-5, with D unresolved. V lost 5 bases to trimming and J lost 4 bases, with 9 bases between them. There are 13 residues in the CDR3. Germline values: CDR1 SEHNR, CDR2 FQNEAQ (reference sequence). The CDR3 DNA is TGTGCCAGCAGCCCGAGTGGGAATCAGCCCCAGCATTTT. Translating gives CASSPSGNQPQHF.

The chain recombines TRBV29-1 with TRBJ2-1, with 7 bases identical to TRBD1. The CDR3 has 11 amino acids. Germline values: CDR1 SQVTM, CDR2 ANQGSEA. The trim removed 8 bases at V and 6 bases at J, leaving 4 bases unmatched. The CDR3, as DNA: TGCAGCCTCGGACAGGCCAATGAGCAGTTCTTC. It translates to CSLGQANEQFF.

The chain recombines TRBV4-1 with TRBJ2-1, with D possibly called TRBD1 or TRBD2 (5 bases each). With 0 bases removed from V and 4 bases from J, the gap between germline ends came to 10 bases. There are 15 residues in the CDR3. The germline gives CDR1 MGHRA, CDR2 YSYEKL. The CDR3 DNA is TGCGCCAGCAGCCAAGAGTGGGGCGGGTACAATGAGCAGTTCTTC. Translated, it gives CASSQEWGGYNEQFF.

CDR3 protein: CASSSSGTSGRERVHEQFF. CDR3 nucleotide sequence: TGTGCCAGCAGCTCCTCCGGGACTAGCGGGAGGGAAAGGGTGCATGAGCAGTTCTTC. This chain connects TRBV11-3 to TRBJ2-1; 16 bases fit TRBD2. CDR3 length equals 19 residues. Per the germline V gene, CDR1 is SGHNT and CDR2 is YENEEA. V shed 4 bases, J shed 8 bases, and the junction held 14 bases outside the gene matches.

J is TRBJ2-6 and V is TRBV9; 11 bases line up with TRBD1. V shed 3 bases, J shed 3 bases, and the junction held 5 bases outside the gene matches. Germline assignment: CDR1 SGDLS and CDR2 YYNGEE. The CDR3 is made up of 17 amino acids. In nucleotides, the CDR3 is TGTGCCAGCAGCGAGGGGACAGGGGGAGTTGGGGCCAACGTCCTGACTTTC. Encoded protein: CASSEGTGGVGANVLTF.

The chain combines TRBV27 with TRBJ1-5; D possibly corresponds to TRBD1 (5 bases). The CDR3 loop spans 14 amino acids. Germline CDR1 and CDR2: MNHEY and SMNVEV (reference sequence). With 2 bases removed from V and 6 bases from J, the gap between germline ends came to 11 bases. The CDR3 region is CASSLQPQGQPQHF. The CDR3 DNA reads as TGTGCCAGCAGTTTACAACCTCAGGGTCAGCCCCAGCATTTT.

The V and J genes are TRBV7-9 and TRBJ2-1, with D tentatively TRBD1 (5 bases). Germline values: CDR1 SEHNR, CDR2 FQNEAQ (reference sequence). This CDR3 has 15 residues. The V and J ends lost 1 base and 7 bases respectively, with 14 bases between them. This chain's CDR3 is CASSLDAEKGNEQFF. As DNA, the CDR3 is TGTGCCAGCAGCTTAGACGCGGAGAAGGGGAATGAGCAGTTCTTC.

CDR3 amino acids: CASSWAGEDTGELFF. The CDR3 DNA sequence: TGTGCCAGCAGTTGGGCGGGAGAGGACACCGGGGAGCTGTTTTTT. V and J are TRBV6-5 and TRBJ2-2; 7 nucleotides align to TRBD2. With V trimmed by 4 bases and J by 3 bases, 5 bases remained unmatched. From germline, CDR1 is MNHEY and CDR2 SVGAGI. CDR3 length: 15 residues.

The chain links TRBV28 to TRBJ2-1; a possible D gene is TRBD1 (6 bases). The ends were cut back, 4 bases at V and 8 bases at J, with 15 bases in the middle. Germline V gene sequence: CDR1 MDHEN, CDR2 SYDVKM. This CDR3 contains 14 residues. The CDR3 sequence is CASSYSTGIDEQFF. In DNA, the CDR3 is TGTGCCAGCAGTTACTCTACAGGGATAGATGAGCAGTTCTTC. Together with reference TRBV28 and TRBJ2-1, the CDR3 gives the full variable domain: DVKVTQSSRYLVKRTGEKVFLECVQDMDHENMFWYRQDPGLGLRLIYFSYDVKMKEKGDIPEGYSVSREKKERFSLILESASTNQTSMYLCASSYSTGIDEQFFGPGTRLTVL.

Comments on this clone: The same CDR3 can be traced to other DNA sequences in this sample. CDR3 nucleotides: TGTGCCAGCAGTTTACGCGGCAATCAGCCCCAGCATTTT. Protein: CASSLRGNQPQHF. The rearrangement links TRBV27 to TRBJ1-5; no definite D call. The CDR3 contains 13 residues. The germline V gene has CDR1 MNHEY and CDR2 SMNVEV (reference sequence). Trimming removed 2 bases from V and 2 bases from J, with 4 bases in between.

The rearrangement links TRBV27 to TRBJ2-2; D uncertain. This CDR3 comprises 14 residues. Germline V CDR1 and CDR2: MNHEY, SMNVEV (reference sequence). V lost 5 bases to trimming and J lost 1 base, with 8 bases between them. This CDR3 reads CASSEAENTGELFF. The CDR3, as DNA: TGTGCCAGCAGTGAGGCAGAGAACACCGGGGAGCTGTTTTTT.

This clone has only one observation. V and J are TRBV28 and TRBJ1-5, with TRBD1 as a possible D gene (5 bases). Germline CDR1 reads MDHEN; CDR2 reads SYDVKM. CDR3 length: 11 residues. V lost 6 bases and J lost 13, with 13 bases in between. CDR3 coding DNA: TGTGCCAGCAGCAAACAGGCGATGCAGCATTTT. This encodes CASSKQAMQHF.

The chain is built from TRBV27 and TRBJ2-2, with TRBD2 matching 14 bases. The CDR3 consists of 17 residues. Trimming took 5 bases from V and 5 from J; bases not matched to a gene: 7. Germline CDR1 MNHEY, CDR2 SMNVEV (reference sequence). The CDR3 sequence is CASSPGLAGAGTGELFF. The CDR3 nucleotides read TGTGCCAGCAGTCCGGGACTAGCGGGGGCGGGGACCGGGGAGCTGTTTTTT.

This chain connects TRBV19 to TRBJ2-7, with a possible D match to TRBD1 (6 bases). CDR1 and CDR2 (germline): LNHDA, SQIVND (reference sequence). The CDR3 has 14 amino acids. Trimming pared 8 bases from V and 2 bases from J, leaving 16 bases between. CDR3 DNA: TGTGCCAGTCGGAAACAGGGCGACACCTACGAGCAGTACTTC. This translates into CASRKQGDTYEQYF.

The V call is TRBV19, the J call TRBJ1-5; D is perhaps TRBD1 (5 bases). The germline CDR1 and CDR2 sequences are LNHDA and SQIVND (reference sequence). Trimming stripped 3 bases from V and 5 bases from J, with 11 bases between. This CDR3 spans 14 amino acids. The CDR3 nucleotides are TGTGCCAGTAGTATGCCGGGGGATTATCAGCCCCAGCATTTT. This sequence encodes CASSMPGDYQPQHF.

V is TRBV7-9 and J is TRBJ2-2; D uncertain. V lost 2 bases and J 4 bases, leaving 8 bases between the germline ends. The germline V gene encodes CDR1 SEHNR and CDR2 FQNEAQ (reference sequence). The CDR3 loop spans 14 amino acids. The CDR3: CASSLSVGTGELFF. The CDR3 coding sequence is TGTGCCAGCAGCTTATCCGTGGGCACCGGGGAGCTGTTTTTT.